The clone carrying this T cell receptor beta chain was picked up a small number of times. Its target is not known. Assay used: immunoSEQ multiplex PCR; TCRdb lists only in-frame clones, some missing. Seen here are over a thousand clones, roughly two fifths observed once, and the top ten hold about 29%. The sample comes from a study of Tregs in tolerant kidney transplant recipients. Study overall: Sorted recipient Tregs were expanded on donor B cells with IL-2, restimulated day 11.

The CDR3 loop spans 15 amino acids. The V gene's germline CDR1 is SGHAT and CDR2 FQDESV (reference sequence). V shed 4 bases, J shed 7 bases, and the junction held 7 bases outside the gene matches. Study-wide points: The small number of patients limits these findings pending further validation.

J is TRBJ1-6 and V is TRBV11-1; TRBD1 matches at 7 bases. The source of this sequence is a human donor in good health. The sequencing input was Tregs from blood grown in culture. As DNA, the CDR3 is TGTGCCAGCAGCTCTGGGACAGCTAGCAATTCACCCCTCCACTTT. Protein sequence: CASSSGTASNSPLHF.